This TCR beta chain comes out of a study of shared T cell receptors in the human thymus (dated by TCRdb to 2020 to 2022). A note on the overall study: The study investigated the way shared, self-reactive T-cell receptor alpha chains are produced in the human thymus.

The receptor library was made with the immunoSEQ multiplex PCR assay. TCRdb holds this immuneACCESS table with in-frame rearrangements only. Some clones are missing; in checked studies, unresolved V genes explain under half, and the rest has no known cause. The table for this sample lists about 500,000 clones; 75% to 80% of them were counted only once. The top ten constitute about 0.013% of the sample. Concerning this clone: Its antigen is unknown. The sample holds no much larger clone one base away, and base qualities are not on file.

This sample also appeared in a second study, on human thymus T cells. Taken from the second paper: Donors were immunologically healthy infants undergoing open corrective cardiac surgery for congenital heart defects in Finland. Thymus tissue was obtained as surgical resects removed during corrective cardiac surgery. Both the thymic and the peripheral blood repertoires appeared to show biased V and J gene segment usage. Highly overlapping thymic TCR repertoires among unrelated individuals were reported in the related research. TCR alpha and beta repertoires from roughly 8 infant thymus samples and a few related peripheral blood samples were characterized in the study. The cohort included six male and a couple of female infants, with donor ages spanning 7 to 244 days. After being mechanically released from the tissue, thymocytes were kept at -70 degrees C in pellets of about 8.5-32 million cells. A QIAsymphony instrument was used to extract genomic DNA from the frozen cell pellets. TCRB and TCRAD loci were amplified from a standardized quantity of quality-controlled genomic DNA using the immunoSEQ multiplex PCR assay. Amplicons spanned the V(D)J region at a length sufficient to cover the CDR3 and identify V and J genes. Amplicon sequencing was performed on an Illumina platform through the commercial immunoSEQ service. Corrections for primer bias and sequencing errors followed previously described methods, while TCRAD and TCRB definitions were based on the IMGT database. immunoSEQ Analyzer 3.0 and VDJTools were used for repertoire analysis, which covered basic statistics, V/J segment usage, diversity estimates, rarefaction and pairwise overlap. To estimate diversity, the Chao1, ChaoE, Efron-Thisted, Shannon and inverse Simpson indices were applied, and diversity was also estimated on datasets down-sampled to the smallest sample. Repertoire overlap was assessed by strict matching of CDR3 nucleotide sequence, V gene and J gene, and clustering was done by Jaccard-based multidimensional scaling. On average, thymus samples gave 750,000 to 950,000 unique TCRB clonotypes, whereas blood samples gave 75,000 to 85,000.

The sequenced sample consisted of thymocytes. The clonotype comes from a boy under three years old with a congenital heart defect. Donor details come from another sample of the same person, matched by shared clones.

The DNA sequence is TGCGCCAGCAGCCAAGACCCCCAAGCGGGAGATGGTACAGATACGCAGTATTTT. It specifies CASSQDPQAGDGTDTQYF. The chain is assembled from TRBV4-3 and TRBJ2-3, with TRBD2 matching 8 junction bases. V ends up 0 bases short and J 3 bases short, with an unmatched junction base count of 11. Including cysteine and phenylalanine, the CDR3 has 18 amino acids. Only CDR3 DNA remains: 54 bases, in frame from the first base. CDR1 and CDR2 (LGHNA, YSLEER) derive from the germline V gene.